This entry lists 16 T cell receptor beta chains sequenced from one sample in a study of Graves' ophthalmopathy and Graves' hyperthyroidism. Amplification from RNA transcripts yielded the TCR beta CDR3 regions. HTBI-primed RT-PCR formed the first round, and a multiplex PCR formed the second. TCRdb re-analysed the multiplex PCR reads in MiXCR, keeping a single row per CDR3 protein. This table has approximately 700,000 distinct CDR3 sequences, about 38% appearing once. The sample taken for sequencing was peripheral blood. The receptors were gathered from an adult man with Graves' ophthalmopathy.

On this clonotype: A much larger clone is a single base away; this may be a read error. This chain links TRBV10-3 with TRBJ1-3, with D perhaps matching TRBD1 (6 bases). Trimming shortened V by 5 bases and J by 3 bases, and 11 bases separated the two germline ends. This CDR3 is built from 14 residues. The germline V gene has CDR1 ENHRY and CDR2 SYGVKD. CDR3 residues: CAISNRQVGNTIYF. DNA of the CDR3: TGTGCCATCAGTAACCGACAGGTTGGAAACACCATATATTTT.

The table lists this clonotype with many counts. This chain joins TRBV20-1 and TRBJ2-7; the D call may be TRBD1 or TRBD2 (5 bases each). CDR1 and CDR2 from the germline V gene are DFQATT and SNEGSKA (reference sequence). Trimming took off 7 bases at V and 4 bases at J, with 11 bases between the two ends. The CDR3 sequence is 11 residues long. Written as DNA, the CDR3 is TGCAGTGTGGGGGAAAGGTACGAGCAGTACTTC. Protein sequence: CSVGERYEQYF.

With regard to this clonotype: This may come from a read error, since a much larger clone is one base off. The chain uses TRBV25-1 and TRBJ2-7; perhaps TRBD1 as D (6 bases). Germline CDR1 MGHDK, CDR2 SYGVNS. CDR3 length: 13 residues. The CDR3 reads CASSAGRGYVQYF. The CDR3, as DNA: TGTGCCAGCAGTGCGGGCAGGGGCTACGTGCAGTACTTC.

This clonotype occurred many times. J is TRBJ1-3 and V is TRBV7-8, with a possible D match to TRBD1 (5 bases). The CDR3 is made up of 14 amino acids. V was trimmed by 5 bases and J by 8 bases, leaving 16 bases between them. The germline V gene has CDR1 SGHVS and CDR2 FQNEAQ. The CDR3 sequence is CASSPRWVRDTIYF. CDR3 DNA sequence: TGTGCCAGCAGCCCGCGGTGGGTCAGGGACACCATATATTTT.

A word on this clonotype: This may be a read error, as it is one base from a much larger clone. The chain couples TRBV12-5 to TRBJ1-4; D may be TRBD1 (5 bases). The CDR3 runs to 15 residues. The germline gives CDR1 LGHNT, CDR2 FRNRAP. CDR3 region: CASSLRQRKGGKLFF. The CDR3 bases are TGTGCCAGCAGTTTAAGACAGAGAAAAGGTGGAAAACTGTTTTTT.

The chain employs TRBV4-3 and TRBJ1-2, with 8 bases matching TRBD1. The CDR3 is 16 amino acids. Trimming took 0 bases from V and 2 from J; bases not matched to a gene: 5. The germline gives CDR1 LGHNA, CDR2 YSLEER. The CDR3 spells CASSQDHDRGNYGYTF. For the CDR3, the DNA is TGCGCCAGCAGCCAAGATCATGACAGGGGAAACTATGGCTACACCTTC.

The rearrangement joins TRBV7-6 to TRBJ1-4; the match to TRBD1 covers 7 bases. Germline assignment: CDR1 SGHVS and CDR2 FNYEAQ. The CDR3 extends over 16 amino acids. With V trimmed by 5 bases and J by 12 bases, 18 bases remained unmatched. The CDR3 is CASSLLRGQLSPELFF. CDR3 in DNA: TGTGCCAGCAGCCTATTAAGGGGACAGCTCAGTCCAGAACTGTTTTTT.

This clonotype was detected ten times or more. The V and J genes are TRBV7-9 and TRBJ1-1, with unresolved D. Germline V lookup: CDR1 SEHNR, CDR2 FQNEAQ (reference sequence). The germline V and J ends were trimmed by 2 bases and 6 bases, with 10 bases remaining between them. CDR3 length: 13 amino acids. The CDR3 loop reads CASSLPGGPEAFF. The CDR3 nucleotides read TGTGCCAGCAGCTTACCAGGCGGCCCTGAAGCTTTCTTT.

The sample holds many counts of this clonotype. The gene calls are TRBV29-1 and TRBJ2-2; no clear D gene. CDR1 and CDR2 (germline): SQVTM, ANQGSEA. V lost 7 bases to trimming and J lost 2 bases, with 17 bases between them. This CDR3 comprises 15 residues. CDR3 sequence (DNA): TGCAGCGCCGTAGTGGGGTCGTCCAACACCGGGGAGCTGTTTTTT. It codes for CSAVVGSSNTGELFF.

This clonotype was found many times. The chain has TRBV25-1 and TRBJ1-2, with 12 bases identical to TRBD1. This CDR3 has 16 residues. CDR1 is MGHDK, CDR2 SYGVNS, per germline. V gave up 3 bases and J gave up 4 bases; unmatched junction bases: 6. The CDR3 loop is CASSDPGTGGLYGYTF. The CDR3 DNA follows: TGTGCCAGCAGTGATCCCGGGACAGGGGGCCTCTATGGCTACACCTTC.

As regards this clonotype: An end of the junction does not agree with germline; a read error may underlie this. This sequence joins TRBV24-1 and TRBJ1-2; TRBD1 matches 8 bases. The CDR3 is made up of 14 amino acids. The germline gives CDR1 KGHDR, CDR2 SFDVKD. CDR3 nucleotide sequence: TGTGCCAGCAGTTCCGCAGGGGGCGTCTATGGCTACACCTTC. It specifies CASSSAGGVYGYTF.

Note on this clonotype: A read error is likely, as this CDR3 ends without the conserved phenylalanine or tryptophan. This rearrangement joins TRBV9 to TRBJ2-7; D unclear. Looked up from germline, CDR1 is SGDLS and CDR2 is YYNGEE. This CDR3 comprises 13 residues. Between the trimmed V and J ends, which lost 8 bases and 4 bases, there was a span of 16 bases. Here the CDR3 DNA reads TGTGCCAGTAGTATCGGGTTGGGATACGAGCAGTACCTC. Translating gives CASSIGLGYEQYL.

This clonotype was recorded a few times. Here the CDR3 DNA reads TGTGCCACCAGTGATTCACAGGGGCGAAATGAGCAGTTCTTC. Residues: CATSDSQGRNEQFF. This chain connects TRBV24-1 to TRBJ2-1; 7 bases are shared with TRBD1. The germline CDR1 and CDR2 sequences are KGHDR and SFDVKD. This CDR3 has 14 residues. Trimming took 2 bases from V and 7 from J; bases not matched to a gene: 4.

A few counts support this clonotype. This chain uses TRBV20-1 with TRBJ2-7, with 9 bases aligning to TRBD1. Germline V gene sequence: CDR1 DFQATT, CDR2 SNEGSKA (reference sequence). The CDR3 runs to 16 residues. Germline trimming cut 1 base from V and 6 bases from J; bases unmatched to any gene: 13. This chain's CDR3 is CSARAPTDRGWGEQYF. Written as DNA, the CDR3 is TGCAGTGCTAGAGCCCCCACGGACAGGGGATGGGGCGAGCAGTACTTC.

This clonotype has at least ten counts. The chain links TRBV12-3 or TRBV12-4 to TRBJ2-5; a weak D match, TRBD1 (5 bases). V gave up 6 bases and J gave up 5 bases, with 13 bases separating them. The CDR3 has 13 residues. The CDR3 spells CASRKAGWETQYF. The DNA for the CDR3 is TGTGCCAGCAGAAAGGCAGGGTGGGAGACCCAGTACTTC.

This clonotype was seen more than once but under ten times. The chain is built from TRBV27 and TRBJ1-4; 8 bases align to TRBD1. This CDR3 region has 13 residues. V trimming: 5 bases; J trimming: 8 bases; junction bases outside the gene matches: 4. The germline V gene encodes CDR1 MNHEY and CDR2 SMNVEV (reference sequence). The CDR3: CASSTWTGEKLFF. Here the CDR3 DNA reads TGTGCCAGCAGTACCTGGACAGGGGAAAAACTGTTTTTT.